This T cell receptor beta chain stems from a study of PD-1 blockade in classical Hodgkin lymphoma. Study results and limitations: Causes of the repertoire differences remain undefined, possibly disease activity or prior therapy. Complete responders possessed baseline diversity comparable to newly diagnosed patients. It was CD4+ TCR diversity, not CD8+, that rose significantly by C4D1.

V shed 4 bases and J 7 bases; nucleotides not matched to a gene: 12. The CDR3 spans 16 residues. Germline CDR1 reads MDHEN; CDR2 reads SYDVKM. Patients all relapsed after autologous stem cell transplantation, and there was variation in brentuximab vedotin exposure. Here immunoSEQ multiplex PCR was the method, and the copy in TCRdb shows in-frame clones only, minus some. The data show 21,000 or so clones, roughly 72% seen once. With regard to this clone: Antigen: not known.

This TCR derives from a human donor with classical Hodgkin lymphoma. The gene calls are TRBV28 and TRBJ1-4, with 7 bases matching TRBD1. The input for sequencing was peripheral blood mononuclear cells (PBMCs), taken at baseline. The chain's CDR3 is CASSSRATGATEKLFF. The CDR3 DNA is TGTGCCAGCAGTTCGAGGGCCACAGGGGCGACTGAAAAACTGTTTTTT.